These T cell receptor beta chains were read from a single sample in a study of T-cell reconstitution after alpha-beta-depleted transplantation in children. TCRdb reprocessed the PCR reads via MiXCR and lists one record per CDR3 protein. This sample has 800,000 to 1,000,000 distinct CDR3 sequences, with about 26% found just once. Sample: PBMCs, mostly from graft donor cells, taken 360 days after TCRalphabeta/CD19-depleted stem cell transplant. The receptors stem from a boy under three years old who had a stem cell transplant for SCID, so the T cells may come from the graft donor. Both conserved end residues are part of each CDR3. A D gene is named only where the DNA matches it firmly. The size of a clone is reported for some rows only, either as once, few or many, or as a class for expanded clones.

j_call: TRBJ1-1
clone_size: few
d_call: TRBD1
v_call: TRBV12-3/TRBV12-4
cdr3_aa: CASSAGGLRAFF
cdr3_nt: TGTGCCAGCAGCGCAGGGGGCCTTCGAGCTTTCTTT

j_call: TRBJ2-7
clone_size: -
d_call: -
v_call: TRBV12-3/TRBV12-4
cdr3_aa: CASSLERKQYF
cdr3_nt: TGTGCCAGCAGTTTAGAGCGGAAGCAGTACTTC

j_call: TRBJ2-2
clone_size: -
d_call: -
v_call: TRBV5-1
cdr3_aa: CASSLPLGAGENTGELFF
cdr3_nt: TGCGCCAGCAGCTTGCCCTTGGGGGCAGGGGAGAACACCGGGGAGCTGTTTTTT

j_call: TRBJ1-5
clone_size: few
d_call: -
v_call: TRBV20-1
cdr3_aa: CSAENRVAGNQPQHF
cdr3_nt: TGCAGTGCGGAAAACAGGGTAGCAGGCAATCAGCCCCAGCATTTT

j_call: TRBJ1-1
clone_size: few
d_call: -
v_call: TRBV20-1
cdr3_aa: CSARASRWTEAFF
cdr3_nt: TGCAGTGCTAGAGCCTCCCGATGGACTGAAGCTTTCTTT

j_call: TRBJ2-7
clone_size: -
d_call: TRBD2
v_call: TRBV29-1
cdr3_aa: CSVEEVGLAGFWEQYF
cdr3_nt: TGCAGCGTTGAAGAGGTGGGGCTAGCGGGGTTCTGGGAGCAGTACTTC

j_call: TRBJ2-7
clone_size: -
d_call: -
v_call: TRBV12-3/TRBV12-4
cdr3_aa: CASSLWDDSYEQYF
cdr3_nt: TGTGCCAGCAGCTTGTGGGACGACAGCTACGAGCAGTACTTC

j_call: TRBJ2-3
clone_size: -
d_call: TRBD2
v_call: TRBV3-1
cdr3_aa: CASRPGLAAHTDTQYF
cdr3_nt: TGTGCCAGCAGGCCGGGACTAGCGGCCCATACAGATACGCAGTATTTT

j_call: TRBJ2-6
clone_size: few
d_call: -
v_call: TRBV6-5
cdr3_aa: CASSPMGQVTGANVLTF
cdr3_nt: TGTGCCAGCAGCCCCATGGGGCAGGTGACTGGGGCCAACGTCCTGACTTTC

j_call: TRBJ2-1
clone_size: -
d_call: TRBD2
v_call: TRBV5-1
cdr3_aa: CASSYDPGLAKIYNEQFF
cdr3_nt: TGCGCCAGCAGCTATGACCCGGGACTAGCAAAGATTTACAATGAGCAGTTCTTC

j_call: TRBJ2-7
clone_size: few
d_call: TRBD1
v_call: TRBV4-1
cdr3_aa: CASSHPRTGGSYEQYF
cdr3_nt: TGCGCCAGCAGCCACCCTAGGACAGGGGGCTCCTACGAGCAGTACTTC

j_call: TRBJ2-5
clone_size: -
d_call: -
v_call: TRBV29-1
cdr3_aa: CSVERTAQETQYF
cdr3_nt: TGCAGCGTTGAACGGACGGCCCAAGAGACCCAGTACTTC

j_call: TRBJ1-4
clone_size: -
d_call: TRBD1
v_call: TRBV15
cdr3_aa: CATSRAGQVSLRLFF
cdr3_nt: TGTGCCACCAGCAGAGCAGGACAGGTATCCTTGAGGCTGTTTTTT

j_call: TRBJ2-6
clone_size: few
d_call: -
v_call: TRBV20-1
cdr3_aa: CSARTGPTTSGANVLTF
cdr3_nt: TGCAGTGCCCGCACGGGCCCTACGACATCTGGGGCCAACGTCCTGACTTTC

j_call: TRBJ2-3
clone_size: -
d_call: TRBD2
v_call: TRBV27
cdr3_aa: CASSLFTSGGGTDTQYF
cdr3_nt: TGTGCCAGCAGTTTATTCACCAGCGGGGGGGGCACAGATACGCAGTATTTT

j_call: TRBJ1-4
clone_size: few
d_call: -
v_call: TRBV5-6
cdr3_aa: CASSLFGAGVEKLFF
cdr3_nt: TGTGCCAGCAGCTTGTTTGGAGCAGGGGTGGAAAAACTGTTTTTT

j_call: TRBJ1-1
clone_size: few
d_call: TRBD1
v_call: TRBV5-6
cdr3_aa: CASSLEAGGRVWEAFF
cdr3_nt: TGTGCCAGCAGCTTGGAGGCAGGGGGGCGAGTTTGGGAAGCTTTCTTT

j_call: TRBJ2-3
clone_size: -
d_call: TRBD1
v_call: TRBV9
cdr3_aa: CASSVEGARDTQYF
cdr3_nt: TGTGCCAGCAGCGTAGAGGGGGCAAGGGATACGCAGTATTTT

j_call: TRBJ1-4
clone_size: many
d_call: TRBD1
v_call: TRBV12-3/TRBV12-4
cdr3_aa: CASKNWDRVNEKLFF
cdr3_nt: TGTGCCAGCAAAAACTGGGACAGGGTTAATGAAAAACTGTTTTTT

j_call: TRBJ2-2
clone_size: few
d_call: -
v_call: TRBV6-5
cdr3_aa: CASRGTYYTGELFF
cdr3_nt: TGTGCCAGCAGGGGGACATACTACACCGGGGAGCTGTTTTTT

j_call: TRBJ1-2
clone_size: -
d_call: -
v_call: TRBV12-3/TRBV12-4
cdr3_aa: CASSPRGEANYGYTF
cdr3_nt: TGTGCCAGCAGTCCACGGGGGGAAGCTAACTATGGCTACACCTTC

j_call: TRBJ2-5
clone_size: few
d_call: -
v_call: TRBV27
cdr3_aa: CASSLTEGTQYF
cdr3_nt: TGTGCCAGCAGTTTGACGGAGGGGACCCAGTACTTC

j_call: TRBJ1-3
clone_size: -
d_call: -
v_call: TRBV7-2
cdr3_aa: CASSGSGFGTIYF
cdr3_nt: TGTGCCAGCAGCGGCAGCGGCTTTGGCACCATATATTTT

j_call: TRBJ2-4
clone_size: -
d_call: -
v_call: TRBV5-4
cdr3_aa: CASSLPGTTNIQYF
cdr3_nt: TGTGCCAGCAGCCTACCCGGGACGACCAACATTCAGTACTTC

j_call: TRBJ2-3
clone_size: -
d_call: TRBD2
v_call: TRBV7-2
cdr3_aa: CASSDRLAGGQEGTDTQYF
cdr3_nt: TGTGCCAGCAGCGATCGACTAGCGGGGGGGCAGGAAGGCACAGATACGCAGTATTTT

j_call: TRBJ2-1
clone_size: -
d_call: -
v_call: TRBV28
cdr3_aa: CASSPAVRAGLGNEQFF
cdr3_nt: TGTGCCAGCAGCCCCGCGGTCCGGGCTGGTTTGGGCAATGAGCAGTTCTTC

j_call: TRBJ2-5
clone_size: few
d_call: -
v_call: TRBV12-3/TRBV12-4
cdr3_aa: CASSLWVGRETQYF
cdr3_nt: TGTGCCAGCAGTTTATGGGTAGGCAGGGAGACCCAGTACTTC